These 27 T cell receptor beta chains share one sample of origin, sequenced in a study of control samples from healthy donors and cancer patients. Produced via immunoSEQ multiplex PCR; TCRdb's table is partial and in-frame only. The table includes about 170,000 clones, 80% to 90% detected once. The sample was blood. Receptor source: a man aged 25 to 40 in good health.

The CDR3 region is CASSKNSGYGNTIYF. The CDR3 DNA reads as TGCGCCAGCAGCAAGAATTCAGGGTACGGAAACACCATATATTTT. V and J are TRBV5-1 and TRBJ1-3; a weak D match, TRBD1 (5 bases). Trimming cost V 4 bases and J 4 bases, with 15 bases left between them. Germline loops: CDR1 SGHRS, CDR2 YFSETQ. The CDR3 consists of 15 residues.

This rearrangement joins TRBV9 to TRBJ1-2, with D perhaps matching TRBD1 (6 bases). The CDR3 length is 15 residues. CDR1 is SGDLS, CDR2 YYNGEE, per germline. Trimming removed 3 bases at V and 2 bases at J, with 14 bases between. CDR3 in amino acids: CASSATTTGNYGYTF. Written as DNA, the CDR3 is TGTGCCAGCAGCGCTACTACCACAGGGAACTATGGCTACACCTTC.

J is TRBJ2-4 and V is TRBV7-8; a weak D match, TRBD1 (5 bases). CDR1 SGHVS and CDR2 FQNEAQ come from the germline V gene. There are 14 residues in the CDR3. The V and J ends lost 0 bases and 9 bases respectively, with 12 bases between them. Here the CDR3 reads CASSLAKGAVIQYF. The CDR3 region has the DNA TGTGCCAGCAGCTTAGCGAAAGGGGCAGTCATTCAGTACTTC.

This chain's CDR3 is CASSNEQFF. The CDR3 DNA reads as TGTGCCAGCAGCAATGAGCAGTTCTTC. J is TRBJ2-1 and V is TRBV21-1. TRBV21-1 is listed as a pseudogene. There are 9 residues in the CDR3.

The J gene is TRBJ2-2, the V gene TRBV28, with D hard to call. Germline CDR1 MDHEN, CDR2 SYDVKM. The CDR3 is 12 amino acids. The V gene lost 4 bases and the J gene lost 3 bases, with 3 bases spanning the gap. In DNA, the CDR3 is TGTGCCAGCAGTTCTTACACCGGGGAGCTGTTTTTT. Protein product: CASSSYTGELFF. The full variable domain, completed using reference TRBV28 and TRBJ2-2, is DVKVTQSSRYLVKRTGEKVFLECVQDMDHENMFWYRQDPGLGLRLIYFSYDVKMKEKGDIPEGYSVSREKKERFSLILESASTNQTSMYLCASSSYTGELFFGEGSRLTVL.

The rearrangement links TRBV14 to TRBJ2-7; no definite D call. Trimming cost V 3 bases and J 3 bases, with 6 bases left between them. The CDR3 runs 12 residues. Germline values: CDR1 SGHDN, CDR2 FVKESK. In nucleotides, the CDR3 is TGTGCCAGCAGCCAGATTATCTACGAGCAGTACTTC. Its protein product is CASSQIIYEQYF.

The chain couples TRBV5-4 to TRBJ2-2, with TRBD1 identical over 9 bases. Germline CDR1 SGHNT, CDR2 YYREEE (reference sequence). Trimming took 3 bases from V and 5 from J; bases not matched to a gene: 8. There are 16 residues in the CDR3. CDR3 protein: CASSYPGQGLTGELFF. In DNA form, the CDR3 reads TGTGCCAGCAGCTACCCGGGACAGGGACTTACCGGGGAGCTGTTTTTT. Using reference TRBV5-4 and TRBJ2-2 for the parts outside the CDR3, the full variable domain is ETGVTQSPTHLIKTRGQQVTLRCSSQSGHNTVSWYQQALGQGPQFIFQYYREEENGRGNFPPRFSGLQFPNYSSELNVNALELDDSALYLCASSYPGQGLTGELFFGEGSRLTVL.

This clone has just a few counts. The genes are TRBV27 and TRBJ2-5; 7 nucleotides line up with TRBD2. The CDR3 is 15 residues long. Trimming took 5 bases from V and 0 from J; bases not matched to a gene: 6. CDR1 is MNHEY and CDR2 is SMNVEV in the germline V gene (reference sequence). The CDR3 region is CASSRLLADQETQYF. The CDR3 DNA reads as TGTGCCAGCAGTCGGCTCCTAGCGGACCAAGAGACCCAGTACTTC.

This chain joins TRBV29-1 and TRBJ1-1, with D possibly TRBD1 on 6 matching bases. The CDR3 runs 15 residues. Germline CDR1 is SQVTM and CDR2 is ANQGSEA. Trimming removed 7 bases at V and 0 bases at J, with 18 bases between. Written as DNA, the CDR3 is TGCAGCGGTAGGGGGATCCCCCCCTTGAACACTGAAGCTTTCTTT. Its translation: CSGRGIPPLNTEAFF.

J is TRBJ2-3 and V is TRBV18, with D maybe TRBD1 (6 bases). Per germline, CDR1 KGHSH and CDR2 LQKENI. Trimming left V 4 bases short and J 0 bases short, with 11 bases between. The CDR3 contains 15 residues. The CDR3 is CASSLGQPSTDTQYF. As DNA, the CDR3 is TGTGCCAGCTCACTAGGACAGCCTAGCACAGATACGCAGTATTTT.

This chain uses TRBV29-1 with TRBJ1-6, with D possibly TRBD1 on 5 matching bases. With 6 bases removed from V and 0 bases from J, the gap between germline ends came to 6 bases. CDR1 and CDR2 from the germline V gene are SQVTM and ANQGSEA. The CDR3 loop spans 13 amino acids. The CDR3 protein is CSVGGSYNSPLHF. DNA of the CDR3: TGCAGCGTCGGGGGCTCCTATAATTCACCCCTCCACTTT.

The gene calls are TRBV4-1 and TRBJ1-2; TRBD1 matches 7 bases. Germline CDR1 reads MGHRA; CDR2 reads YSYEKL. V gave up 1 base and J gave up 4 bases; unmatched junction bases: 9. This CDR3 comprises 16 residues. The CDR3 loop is CASSQVGQRDSYGYTF. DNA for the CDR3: TGCGCCAGCAGCCAAGTCGGCCAACGGGACAGCTATGGCTACACCTTC.

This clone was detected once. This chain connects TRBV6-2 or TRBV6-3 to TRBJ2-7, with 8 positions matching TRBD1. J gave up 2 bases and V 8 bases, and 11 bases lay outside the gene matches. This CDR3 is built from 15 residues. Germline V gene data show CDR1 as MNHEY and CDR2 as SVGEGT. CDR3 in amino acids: CASGRDRLLTYEQYF. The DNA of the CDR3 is TGTGCCAGCGGCCGGGACAGGCTTCTGACCTACGAGCAGTACTTC.

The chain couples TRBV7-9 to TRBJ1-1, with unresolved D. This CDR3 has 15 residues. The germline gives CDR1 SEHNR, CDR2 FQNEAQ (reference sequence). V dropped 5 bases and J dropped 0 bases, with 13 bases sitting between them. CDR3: CASSPQSAMNTEAFF. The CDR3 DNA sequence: TGTGCCAGCAGCCCCCAGAGCGCTATGAACACTGAAGCTTTCTTT.

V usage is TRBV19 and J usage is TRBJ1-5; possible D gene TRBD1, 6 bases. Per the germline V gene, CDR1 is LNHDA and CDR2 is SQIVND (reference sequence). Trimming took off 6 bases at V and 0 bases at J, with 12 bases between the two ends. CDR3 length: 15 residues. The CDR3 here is CASRGGPDSNQPQHF. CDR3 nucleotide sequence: TGTGCCAGTAGAGGGGGGCCCGATAGCAATCAGCCCCAGCATTTT. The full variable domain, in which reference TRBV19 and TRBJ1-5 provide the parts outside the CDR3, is DGGITQSPKYLFRKEGQNVTLSCEQNLNHDAMYWYRQDPGQGLRLIYYSQIVNDFQKGDIAEGYSVSREKKESFPLTVTSAQKNPTAFYLCASRGGPDSNQPQHFGDGTRLSIL.

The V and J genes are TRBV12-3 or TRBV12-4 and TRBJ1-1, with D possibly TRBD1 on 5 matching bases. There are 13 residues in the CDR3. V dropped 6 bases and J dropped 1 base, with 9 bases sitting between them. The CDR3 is CASRIGQNTEAFF. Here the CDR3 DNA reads TGTGCCAGCAGAATTGGACAGAACACTGAAGCTTTCTTT.

Here the CDR3 reads CASSGMSGIDYEQYF. The CDR3, as DNA: TGTGCCAGCTCAGGGATGTCGGGGATCGACTACGAGCAGTACTTC. The genes are TRBV18 and TRBJ2-7, with D maybe TRBD2 (5 bases). The CDR3 covers 15 residues. The V and J ends lost 5 bases and 3 bases respectively, with 17 bases between them. Looked up from germline, CDR1 is KGHSH and CDR2 is LQKENI.

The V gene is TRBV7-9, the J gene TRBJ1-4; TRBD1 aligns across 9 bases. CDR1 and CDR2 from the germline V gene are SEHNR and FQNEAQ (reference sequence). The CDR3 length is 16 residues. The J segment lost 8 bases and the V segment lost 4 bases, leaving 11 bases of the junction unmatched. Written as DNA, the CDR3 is TGTGCCAGCAGCTACCAGGCCCGGACAGGGGACGAAAAACTGTTTTTT. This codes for CASSYQARTGDEKLFF. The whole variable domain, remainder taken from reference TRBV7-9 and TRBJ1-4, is DTGVSQNPRHKITKRGQNVTFRCDPISEHNRLYWYRQTLGQGPEFLTYFQNEAQLEKSRLLSDRFSAERPKGSFSTLEIQRTEQGDSAMYLCASSYQARTGDEKLFFGSGTQLSVL.

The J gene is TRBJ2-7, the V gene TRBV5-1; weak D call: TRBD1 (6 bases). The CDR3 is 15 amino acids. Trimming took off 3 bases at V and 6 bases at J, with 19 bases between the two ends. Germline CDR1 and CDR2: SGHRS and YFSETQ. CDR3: CASSYYGTLPGEQYF. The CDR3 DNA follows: TGCGCCAGCAGCTACTACGGGACACTACCCGGCGAGCAGTACTTC.

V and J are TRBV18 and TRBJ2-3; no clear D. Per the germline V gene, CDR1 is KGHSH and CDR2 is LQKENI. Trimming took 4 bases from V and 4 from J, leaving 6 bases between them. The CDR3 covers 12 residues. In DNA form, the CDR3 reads TGTGCCAGCTCACTAGCCCCAGATACGCAGTATTTT. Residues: CASSLAPDTQYF.

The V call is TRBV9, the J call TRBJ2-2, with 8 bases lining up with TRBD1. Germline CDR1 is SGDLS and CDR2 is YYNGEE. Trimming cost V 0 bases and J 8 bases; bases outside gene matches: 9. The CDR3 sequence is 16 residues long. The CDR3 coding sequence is TGTGCCAGCAGCGTAGACCAAGGACAGGGTAGGGGGGAGCTGTTTTTT. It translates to CASSVDQGQGRGELFF.

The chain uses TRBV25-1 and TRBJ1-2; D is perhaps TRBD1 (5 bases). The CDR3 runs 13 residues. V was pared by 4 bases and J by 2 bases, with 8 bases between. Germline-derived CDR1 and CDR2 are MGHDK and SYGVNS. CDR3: CASSGRQNYGYTF. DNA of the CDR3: TGTGCCAGCAGTGGGCGACAGAACTATGGCTACACCTTC.

The CDR3 sequence is CASSYAASAGSYEQYF. The CDR3 DNA follows: TGTGCCAGCAGTTACGCGGCATCCGCCGGCTCCTACGAGCAGTACTTC. The genes are TRBV6-5 and TRBJ2-7; no reliable D call. This CDR3 has 16 amino acids. Looked up from germline, CDR1 is MNHEY and CDR2 is SVGAGI. Trimming cost V 2 bases and J 0 bases, with 14 bases left between them.

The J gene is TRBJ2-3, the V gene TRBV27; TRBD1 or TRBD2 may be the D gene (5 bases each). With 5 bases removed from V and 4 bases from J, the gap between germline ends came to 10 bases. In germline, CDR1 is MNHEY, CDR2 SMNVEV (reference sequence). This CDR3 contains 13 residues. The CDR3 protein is CASSTRGSDTQYF. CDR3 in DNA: TGTGCCAGCAGTACCCGGGGCTCAGATACGCAGTATTTT.

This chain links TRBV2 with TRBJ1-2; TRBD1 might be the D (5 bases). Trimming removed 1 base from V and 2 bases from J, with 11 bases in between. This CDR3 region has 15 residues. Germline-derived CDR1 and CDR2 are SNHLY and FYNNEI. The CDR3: CASSEGGVGNYGYTF. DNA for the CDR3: TGTGCCAGCAGTGAAGGAGGGGTGGGCAACTATGGCTACACCTTC.

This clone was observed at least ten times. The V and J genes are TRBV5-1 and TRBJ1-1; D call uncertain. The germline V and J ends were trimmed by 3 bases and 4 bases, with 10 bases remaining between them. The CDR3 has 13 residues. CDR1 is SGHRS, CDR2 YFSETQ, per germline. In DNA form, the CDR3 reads TGCGCCAGCAGCTCGGCAGTGGCCACTGAAGCTTTCTTT. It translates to CASSSAVATEAFF.

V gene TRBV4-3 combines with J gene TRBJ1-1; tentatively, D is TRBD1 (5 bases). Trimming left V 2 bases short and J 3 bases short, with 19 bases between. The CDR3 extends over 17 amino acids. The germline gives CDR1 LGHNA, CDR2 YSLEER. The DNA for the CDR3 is TGCGCCAGCAGCCAATATAATCTAGCCGGGGGGGACACTGAAGCTTTCTTT. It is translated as CASSQYNLAGGDTEAFF.